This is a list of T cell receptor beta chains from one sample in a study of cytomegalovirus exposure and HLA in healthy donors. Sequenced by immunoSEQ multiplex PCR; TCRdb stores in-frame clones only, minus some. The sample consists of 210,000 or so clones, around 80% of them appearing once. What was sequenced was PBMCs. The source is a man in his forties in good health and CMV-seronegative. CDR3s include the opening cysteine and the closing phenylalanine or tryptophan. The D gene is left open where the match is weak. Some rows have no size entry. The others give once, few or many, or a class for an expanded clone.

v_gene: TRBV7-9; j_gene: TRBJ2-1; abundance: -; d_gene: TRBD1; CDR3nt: TGTGCCAGCAGCCGGGACAGGAATGAGCAGTTCTTC; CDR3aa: CASSRDRNEQFF
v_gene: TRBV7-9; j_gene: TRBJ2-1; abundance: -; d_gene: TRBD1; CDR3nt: TGTGCCAGCAGCGGACTCCAGGGGGAAACCTACAATGAGCAGTTCTTC; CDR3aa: CASSGLQGETYNEQFF
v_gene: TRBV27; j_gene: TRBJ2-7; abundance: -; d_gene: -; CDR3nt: TGTGCCAGCAGTTCTTCCCCCACTAACCCCACCTCGGAGCAGTACTTC; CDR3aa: CASSSSPTNPTSEQYF
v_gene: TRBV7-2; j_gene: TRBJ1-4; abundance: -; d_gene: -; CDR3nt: TGTGCCAGCAGCTTAAATACTGTGGATGAAAAACTGTTTTTT; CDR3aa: CASSLNTVDEKLFF
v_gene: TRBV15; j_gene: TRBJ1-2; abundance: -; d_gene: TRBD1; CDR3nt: TGTGCCACCAGCCCCCGGGCAGGGGGCAGCTATGGCTACACCTTC; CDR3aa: CATSPRAGGSYGYTF
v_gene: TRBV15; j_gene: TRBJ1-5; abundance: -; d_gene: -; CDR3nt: TGTGCCACCAGCAAGGGGAGCGGGTTGGGCAATCAGCCCCAGCATTTT; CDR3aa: CATSKGSGLGNQPQHF
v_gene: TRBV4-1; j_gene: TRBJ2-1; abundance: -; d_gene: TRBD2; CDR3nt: TGCGCCAGCAGCCATCTTAGCGGGAGCCCCTCCTACAATGAGCAGTTCTTC; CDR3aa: CASSHLSGSPSYNEQFF
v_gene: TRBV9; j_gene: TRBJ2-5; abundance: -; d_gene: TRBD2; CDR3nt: TGTGCCAGCAGCGGCGGATTTGGAGCGGGGGGGACCCAGTACTTC; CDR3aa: CASSGGFGAGGTQYF
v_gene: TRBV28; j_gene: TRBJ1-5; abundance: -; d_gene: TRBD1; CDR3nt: TGTGCCAGCAGTCGACAGGGAAGTCAGCCCCAGCATTTT; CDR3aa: CASSRQGSQPQHF
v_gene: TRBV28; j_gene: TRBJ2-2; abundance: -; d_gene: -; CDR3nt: TGTGCCAGCAGTTCAGAGGAAGAGGGAGTGCGGGAGCTGTTTTTT; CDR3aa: CASSSEEEGVRELFF
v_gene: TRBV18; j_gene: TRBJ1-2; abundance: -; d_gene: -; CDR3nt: TGTGCCAGCTCACCCGACACGGTTGGTTATGGCTACACCTTC; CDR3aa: CASSPDTVGYGYTF
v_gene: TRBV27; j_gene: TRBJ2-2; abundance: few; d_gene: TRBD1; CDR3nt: TGTGCCAGCAGTTACCGGACAGGCGCGAACACCGGGGAGCTGTTTTTT; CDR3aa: CASSYRTGANTGELFF
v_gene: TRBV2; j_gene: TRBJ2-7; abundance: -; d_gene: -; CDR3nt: TGTGCCAGCAGTGCGGACAGCTTTCGTGTCTTGTACTTC; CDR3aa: CASSADSFRVLYF
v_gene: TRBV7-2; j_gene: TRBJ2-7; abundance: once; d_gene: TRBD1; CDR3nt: TGTGCCAGCAGCCGGACAGGATCCTACGAGCAGTACTTC; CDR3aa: CASSRTGSYEQYF
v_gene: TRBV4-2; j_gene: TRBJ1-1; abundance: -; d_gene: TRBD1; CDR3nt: TGTGCCAGCAGCCAAGACGGACAGGTGAACACTGAAGCTTTCTTT; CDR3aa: CASSQDGQVNTEAFF
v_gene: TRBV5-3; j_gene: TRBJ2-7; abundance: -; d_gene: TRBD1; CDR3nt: TGTGCCAGAAGCTTGACGGACAGGATCTACGAGCAGTACTTC; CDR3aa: CARSLTDRIYEQYF
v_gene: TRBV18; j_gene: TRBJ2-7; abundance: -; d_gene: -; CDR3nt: TGTGCCAGCTCACCACAGGGGATCGGCACCTACGAGCAGTACTTC; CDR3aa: CASSPQGIGTYEQYF
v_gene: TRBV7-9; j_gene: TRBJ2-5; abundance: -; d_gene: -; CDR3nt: TGTGCCAGCAGCTTACCCGACATAGAGACCCAGTACTTC; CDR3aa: CASSLPDIETQYF
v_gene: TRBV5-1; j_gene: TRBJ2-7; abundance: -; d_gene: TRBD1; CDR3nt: TGCGCCAGCAGCCTAGACAGGGGGGCCAACGAGCAGTACTTC; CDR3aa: CASSLDRGANEQYF
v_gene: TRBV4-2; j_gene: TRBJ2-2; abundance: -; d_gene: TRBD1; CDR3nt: TGTGCCAGCAGCCAAGTGGGCTCTGGGACAGGTTCCCCCGGGGAGCTGTTTTTT; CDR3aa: CASSQVGSGTGSPGELFF
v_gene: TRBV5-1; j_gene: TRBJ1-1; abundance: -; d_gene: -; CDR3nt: TGCGCCAGCACCCTGACGCGGGGAGGCACTGAAGCTTTCTTT; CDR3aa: CASTLTRGGTEAFF
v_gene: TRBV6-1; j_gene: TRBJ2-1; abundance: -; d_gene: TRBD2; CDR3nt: TGTGCCAGCAGCCTCGAGACTAGCGGGAGAGGGCAGTTCTTC; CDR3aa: CASSLETSGRGQFF
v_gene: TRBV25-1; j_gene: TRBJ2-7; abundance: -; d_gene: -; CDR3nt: TGTGCCAGCAGTGAATACGGAGGATCTCGGGAGCAGTACTTC; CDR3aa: CASSEYGGSREQYF
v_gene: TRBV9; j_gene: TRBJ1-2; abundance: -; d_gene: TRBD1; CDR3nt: TGTGCCAGCAGCGTCTATTCTCAGGGGGGTGACTATGGCTACACCTTC; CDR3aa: CASSVYSQGGDYGYTF
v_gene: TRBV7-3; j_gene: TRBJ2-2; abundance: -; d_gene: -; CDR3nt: TGTGCCAGCAGCTTAAGCAGGGATAACACCGGGGAGCTGTTTTTT; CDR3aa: CASSLSRDNTGELFF
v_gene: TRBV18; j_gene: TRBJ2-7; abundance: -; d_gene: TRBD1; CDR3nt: TGTGCCAGCTCACTGCTGGGACAGGGAAACGAGCAGTACTTC; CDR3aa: CASSLLGQGNEQYF
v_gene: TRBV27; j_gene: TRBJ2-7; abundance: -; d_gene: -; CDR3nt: TGTGCCAGCAGTTCGCAACAGGGACCGTACGAGCAGTACTTC; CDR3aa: CASSSQQGPYEQYF
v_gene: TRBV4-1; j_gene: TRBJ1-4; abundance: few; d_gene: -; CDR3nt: TGCGCCAGCAGCCAAGGGCCATCAACTAATGAAAAACTGTTTTTT; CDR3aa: CASSQGPSTNEKLFF
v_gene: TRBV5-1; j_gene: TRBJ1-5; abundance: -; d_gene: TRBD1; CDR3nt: TGCGCCAGCAGCTCCGGGACAGGGAGCAATCAGCCCCAGCATTTT; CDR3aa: CASSSGTGSNQPQHF
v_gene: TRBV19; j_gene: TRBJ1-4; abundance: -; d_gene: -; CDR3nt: TGTGCCAGTAGGGGTCTAGGTGAAAAACTGTTTTTT; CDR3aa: CASRGLGEKLFF
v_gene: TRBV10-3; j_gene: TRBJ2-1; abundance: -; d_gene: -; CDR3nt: TGTGCCATCAGCGAGACACAGGGCGGTAGGCTGGGTAATGAGCAGTTCTTC; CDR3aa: CAISETQGGRLGNEQFF
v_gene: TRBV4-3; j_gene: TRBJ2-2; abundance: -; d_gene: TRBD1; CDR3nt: TGCGCCAGCAGCCACCCAGGGACAGGGGGGAACACCGGGGAGCTGTTTTTT; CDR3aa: CASSHPGTGGNTGELFF
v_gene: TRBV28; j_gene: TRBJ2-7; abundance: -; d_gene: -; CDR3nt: TGTGCCAGCAATTTTAGCCCCGCAGCAGCTATAAATTCTTACGAGCAGTACTTC; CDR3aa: CASNFSPAAAINSYEQYF
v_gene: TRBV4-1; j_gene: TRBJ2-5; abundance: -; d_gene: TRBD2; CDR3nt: TGCGCCAGCAGCCAAGCCACCCTAGCGGGGGCCGGGGAGACCCAGTACTTC; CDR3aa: CASSQATLAGAGETQYF
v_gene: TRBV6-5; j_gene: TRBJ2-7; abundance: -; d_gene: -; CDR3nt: TGTGCCAGCAGTCAAGGACAGAACTACGAGCAGTACTTC; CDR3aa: CASSQGQNYEQYF
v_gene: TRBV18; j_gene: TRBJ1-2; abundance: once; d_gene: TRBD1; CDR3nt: TGTGCCAGCTCCCGACAGGGCCCCCATAACTATGGCTACACCTTC; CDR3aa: CASSRQGPHNYGYTF
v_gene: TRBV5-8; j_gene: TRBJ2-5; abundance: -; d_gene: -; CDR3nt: TGTGCCAGCAGCTTGGGAAACCAGGGGAGACGAGAGACCCAGTACTTC; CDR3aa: CASSLGNQGRRETQYF
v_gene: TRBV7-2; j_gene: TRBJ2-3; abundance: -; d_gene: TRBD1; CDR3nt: TGTGCCAGCAGCCCCGGACAGGTCGGAGATACGCAGTATTTT; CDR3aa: CASSPGQVGDTQYF
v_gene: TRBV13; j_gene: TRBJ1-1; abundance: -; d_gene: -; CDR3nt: TGTGCCAGCAGCCCTGATGGAGGGAACACTGAAGCTTTCTTT; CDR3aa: CASSPDGGNTEAFF
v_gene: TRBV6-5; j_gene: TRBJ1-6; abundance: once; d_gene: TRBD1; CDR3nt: TGTGCCAGCAGTTACAGGGACAGGGGGCATAATTCACCCCTCCACTTT; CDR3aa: CASSYRDRGHNSPLHF
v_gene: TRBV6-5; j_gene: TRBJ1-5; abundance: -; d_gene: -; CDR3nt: TGTGCCAGCAGCCTCGACAGGAACAACAATCAGCCCCAGCATTTT; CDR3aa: CASSLDRNNNQPQHF
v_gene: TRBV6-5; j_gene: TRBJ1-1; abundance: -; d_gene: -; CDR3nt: TGTGCCAGCAGTTACTCGCGGGGGGCGGGCACTGAAGCTTTCTTT; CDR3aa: CASSYSRGAGTEAFF
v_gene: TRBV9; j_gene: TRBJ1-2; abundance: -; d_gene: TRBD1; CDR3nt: TGTGCCAGCAGCGTAGGGACAGGGCGAGGCTACACCTTC; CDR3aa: CASSVGTGRGYTF
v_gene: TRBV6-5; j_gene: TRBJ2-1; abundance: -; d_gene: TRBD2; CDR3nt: TGTGCCAGCAGTTACTCGGCTAGCGGGAGGCATGAGCAGTTCTTC; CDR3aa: CASSYSASGRHEQFF
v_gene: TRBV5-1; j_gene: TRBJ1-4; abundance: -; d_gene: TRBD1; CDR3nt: TGCGCCAGCAGCCAGGGACAGAAGGCCGAAAAACTGTTTTTT; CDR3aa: CASSQGQKAEKLFF
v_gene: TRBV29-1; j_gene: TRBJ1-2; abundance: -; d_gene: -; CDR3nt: TGCAGCGTTGAAAGGGAGGGATCTAACTATGGCTACACCTTC; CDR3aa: CSVEREGSNYGYTF
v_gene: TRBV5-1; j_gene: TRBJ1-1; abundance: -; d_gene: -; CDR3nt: TGCGCCAGCAGCCTGGGAGGGCCCTTGAACACTGAAGCTTTCTTT; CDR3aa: CASSLGGPLNTEAFF
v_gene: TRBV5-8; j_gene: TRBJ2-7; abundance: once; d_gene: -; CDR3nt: TGTGCCAGCAGCTCGGTCTACTTCTCTTTGGAGCAGTACTTC; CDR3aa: CASSSVYFSLEQYF
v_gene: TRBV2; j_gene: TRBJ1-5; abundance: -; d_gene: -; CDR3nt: TGTGCCAGCAGTAGCAATAGCAATCAGCCCCAGCATTTT; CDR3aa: CASSSNSNQPQHF
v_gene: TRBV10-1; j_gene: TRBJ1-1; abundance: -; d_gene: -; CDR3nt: TGCGCCAGCAGCCCGGACTCTCCACGCACTGAAGCTTTCTTT; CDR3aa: CASSPDSPRTEAFF
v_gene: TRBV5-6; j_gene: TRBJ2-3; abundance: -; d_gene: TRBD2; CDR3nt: TGTGCCAGCAGCTGGGGGGGACTAGCGGGCGCTGGAGATACGCAGTATTTT; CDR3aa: CASSWGGLAGAGDTQYF
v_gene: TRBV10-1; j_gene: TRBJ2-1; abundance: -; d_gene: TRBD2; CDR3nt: TGCGCCAGCAACGCAGGACTAGCGGGAGTTGGCGAGCAGTTCTTC; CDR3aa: CASNAGLAGVGEQFF
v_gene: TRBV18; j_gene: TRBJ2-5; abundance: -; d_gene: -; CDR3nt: TGTGCCAGCTCACCACCGAGGGCAGCGGAAGAGACCCAGTACTTC; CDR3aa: CASSPPRAAEETQYF